This T cell receptor (beta chain) comes out of a study of T cells in Graves' hyperthyroidism and ophthalmopathy. Study outcomes and limitations: Most clonotypes that expanded in the thyroid above 0.001 also showed up in blood.

This clonotype came up many times. As yet, its antigen is unknown. The CDR3 runs 13 residues. V lost 4 bases to trimming and J lost 7 bases, with 13 bases between them. The germline V gene encodes CDR1 MNHNS and CDR2 SASEGT. Uncontrolled infection, other autoimmune disease, pregnancy and lactation each barred patients from inclusion. RNA transcripts gave rise to amplified TCR beta CDR3 regions. Primed by the HTBI set, a first-round RT-PCR was run on the TCR CDR3. One entry per CDR3 protein, called by TCRdb with MiXCR from the multiplex PCR reads. This sample has around 340,000 distinct CDR3 sequences; about 15% occur once, and the top ten carry around 23%.

J is TRBJ2-5 and V is TRBV6-1; D gene unclear. This clonotype was sampled from a woman in her twenties or thirties with Graves' hyperthyroidism. Source material: blood. The CDR3 sequence is CASSGDRSGTQYF. Written as DNA, the CDR3 is TGTGCCAGCAGTGGAGACCGGTCAGGGACCCAGTACTTC.